The 11 T cell receptor beta chains in this list originate from one sample, sequenced in a study of CXCR3-negative and CXCR3-positive naive CD8 T cells. The libraries of TRB cDNA were constructed through 5' RACE using UMI labels. Reanalyzing the 5' RACE reads, TCRdb keeps one entry per CDR3 protein, without DNA. The sample totals under 7,000 distinct CDR3 sequences. Sequenced sample: naive CXCR3- CD8+ T cells from blood. The subset was: CD45RO-CCR7+CD27+CD95- naive CD8+ T cells lacking CXCR3 (TNR3-). These receptors were collected from a human donor in good health. Some clones in this sample may be carry-over from other donors' samples.

The chain recombines TRBV15 with TRBJ1-3; absent DNA, TCRdb's TRBD1 call cannot be checked. CDR3 size: 14 residues. CDR1 and CDR2 (germline): LNHNV, YYDKDF (reference sequence). CDR3 residues: CATSSYRGLDTIYF. Full variable domain (remainder filled in from reference TRBV15 and TRBJ1-3): DAMVIQNPRYQVTQFGKPVTLSCSQTLNHNVMYWYQQKSSQAPKLLFHYYDKDFNNEADTPDNFQSRRPNTSFCFLDIRSPGLGDTAMYLCATSSYRGLDTIYFGEGSWLTVV.

This clonotype shows up as medium-sized by frequency. The CDR3 loop is CASIPLQGRTEAFF. The chain carries TRBV6-1 and TRBJ1-1; there is no DNA to check the TCRdb D call of TRBD1. This CDR3 comprises 14 residues. Germline lookup yields CDR1 MNHNS and CDR2 SASEGT.

This clonotype shows up as medium-sized by frequency. CDR3 region: CASSVSQGIEEAFF. This chain links TRBV9 with TRBJ1-1; without DNA, the TCRdb call of TRBD1 cannot be checked. Germline V gives CDR1 SGDLS, CDR2 YYNGEE. This CDR3 contains 14 residues.

The chain couples TRBV6-2 or TRBV6-3 to TRBJ2-3; TCRdb selects TRBD2, and the lack of DNA leaves this call unchecked. Germline CDR1 reads MNHEY; CDR2 reads SVGEGT. CDR3 size: 17 residues. The CDR3 reads CASSYSMAGDLTDTQYF.

The rearrangement uses TRBV7-9 and TRBJ1-1. Germline CDR1 and CDR2: SEHNR and FQNEAQ (reference sequence). The CDR3 totals 11 residues. CDR3 loop: CASRRGLEAFF.

The gene calls are TRBV6-5 and TRBJ2-5; TCRdb's D call, TRBD2, is unchecked because there is no DNA. This CDR3 region has 16 residues. CDR1 is MNHEY, CDR2 SVGAGI, per germline. This chain's CDR3 is CASSYVVAGGRETQYF.

The genes are TRBV6-2 or TRBV6-3 and TRBJ2-7; checking the TCRdb D call of TRBD2 is not possible without DNA. CDR3 length: 13 amino acids. Germline V gene lookup returns CDR1 MNHEY and CDR2 SVGEGT. The CDR3: CASSYGGSNEQYF.

This chain joins TRBV7-2 and TRBJ1-2. The germline V gene encodes CDR1 SGHTA and CDR2 FQGNSA. The CDR3 extends over 14 amino acids. The CDR3 sequence: CASSLAVAGYGYTF.

J is TRBJ1-1 and V is TRBV29-1; as DNA is missing, the TRBD1 call by TCRdb cannot be tested. Germline CDR1 is SQVTM and CDR2 is ANQGSEA. The length of the CDR3 is 11 residues. CDR3 in amino acids: CSVDRGREAFF.

The V gene is TRBV7-3, the J gene TRBJ2-5. The length of the CDR3 is 14 residues. Germline loops: CDR1 SGHTA, CDR2 FQGTGA. The CDR3: CASSLNGGGETQYF.

By frequency, this clonotype registers medium-sized. The chain links TRBV20-1 to TRBJ1-1. Germline assignment: CDR1 DFQATT and CDR2 SNEGSKA (reference sequence). This CDR3 comprises 13 residues. CDR3 protein: CSAQAGGSTEAFF.